These T cell receptor beta chains were read from a single sample in a study of beta chain features in type 1 diabetes. Generated by immunoSEQ multiplex PCR, the TCRdb table keeps only in-frame clones and is missing some. The table has more than 300,000 clones, about 16% seen once; the top ten hold under 0.02%. The sequenced sample was naive CD4+ T cells from blood. These receptors came from a woman aged 18-29 years in good health. The CDR3 runs from the conserved cysteine through the conserved F or W. Each record gives: clone size, V gene, D gene, CDR3 length, J gene, CDR3 DNA, CDR3 protein. The D gene is left open where the match is weak. The listing skips clone size in some rows; elsewhere it reads once, few, many or a size class.

abundance: few
v_gene: TRBV28
d_gene: TRBD2
len: 15
j_gene: TRBJ2-1
CDR3nt: TGTGCCAGCAGTTTATTAGGTCTAGCGGGGAATGAGCAGTTCTTC
CDR3aa: CASSLLGLAGNEQFF

abundance: NA
v_gene: TRBV6-5
d_gene: NA
len: 14
j_gene: TRBJ1-1
CDR3nt: TGTGCCAGCAGTTATGGCGGAATGAACACTGAAGCTTTCTTT
CDR3aa: CASSYGGMNTEAFF

abundance: NA
v_gene: TRBV9
d_gene: TRBD2
len: 16
j_gene: TRBJ2-1
CDR3nt: TGTGCCAGCAGCGTAGAGCCGGGACTAGCGGGAGTCGAGCAGTTCTTC
CDR3aa: CASSVEPGLAGVEQFF

abundance: NA
v_gene: TRBV5-4
d_gene: NA
len: 14
j_gene: TRBJ2-3
CDR3nt: TGTGCCAGCAGCTTGGCCCAGGGTCCAGATACGCAGTATTTT
CDR3aa: CASSLAQGPDTQYF

abundance: once
v_gene: TRBV5-4
d_gene: NA
len: 14
j_gene: TRBJ1-2
CDR3nt: TGTGCCAGCAGCTTGCGGCAGGGTGACTATGGCTACACCTTC
CDR3aa: CASSLRQGDYGYTF

abundance: few
v_gene: TRBV28
d_gene: TRBD2
len: 16
j_gene: TRBJ2-7
CDR3nt: TGTGCCAGCAGTTCCTTGGGAGCGGGAGGATTCTACGAGCAGTACTTC
CDR3aa: CASSSLGAGGFYEQYF

abundance: few
v_gene: TRBV28
d_gene: TRBD2
len: 15
j_gene: TRBJ2-1
CDR3nt: TGTGCCAGCAGCTTGGGACTAGCTTTATACAATGAGCAGTTCTTC
CDR3aa: CASSLGLALYNEQFF

abundance: NA
v_gene: TRBV30
d_gene: NA
len: 12
j_gene: TRBJ2-1
CDR3nt: TGTGCCTGGAGTGTTAGATTTGGTGAGCAGTTCTTC
CDR3aa: CAWSVRFGEQFF

abundance: NA
v_gene: TRBV15
d_gene: TRBD1
len: 15
j_gene: TRBJ2-5
CDR3nt: TGTGCCACCAGCATCGGGACAGGGGGTCAAGAGACCCAGTACTTC
CDR3aa: CATSIGTGGQETQYF

abundance: few
v_gene: TRBV29-1
d_gene: NA
len: 13
j_gene: TRBJ2-1
CDR3nt: TGCAGCGTAGCGAAGAGCTCCTACAATGAGCAGTTCTTC
CDR3aa: CSVAKSSYNEQFF

abundance: once
v_gene: TRBV9
d_gene: TRBD1
len: 14
j_gene: TRBJ2-1
CDR3nt: TGTGCCAGCAGCGTCGGGACAGCATACAATGAGCAGTTCTTC
CDR3aa: CASSVGTAYNEQFF

abundance: few
v_gene: TRBV25-1
d_gene: TRBD1
len: 14
j_gene: TRBJ2-4
CDR3nt: TGTGCCAGCAGTGGCCGACAGGGGGCCGACATTCAGTACTTC
CDR3aa: CASSGRQGADIQYF

abundance: NA
v_gene: TRBV7-9
d_gene: NA
len: 15
j_gene: TRBJ1-5
CDR3nt: TGTGCCAGCAGCCCAGGGGTGGCTAGCAATCAGCCCCAGCATTTT
CDR3aa: CASSPGVASNQPQHF

abundance: few
v_gene: TRBV29-1
d_gene: TRBD1
len: 14
j_gene: TRBJ2-3
CDR3nt: TGCAGCGTTGAAAGGGACAGAAGTCCAGATACGCAGTATTTT
CDR3aa: CSVERDRSPDTQYF

abundance: few
v_gene: TRBV2
d_gene: NA
len: 15
j_gene: TRBJ2-3
CDR3nt: TGTGCCAGCAGTGCCAGGGTGGGTGGCACAGATACGCAGTATTTT
CDR3aa: CASSARVGGTDTQYF

abundance: NA
v_gene: TRBV5-1
d_gene: NA
len: 13
j_gene: TRBJ2-7
CDR3nt: TGCGCCAGCAGTTTGGTCAGCTCCTACGAGCAGTACTTC
CDR3aa: CASSLVSSYEQYF

abundance: few
v_gene: TRBV29-1
d_gene: NA
len: 15
j_gene: TRBJ2-3
CDR3nt: TGCAGCGTGGGGCGCATTGGGGAGGGCACAGATACGCAGTATTTT
CDR3aa: CSVGRIGEGTDTQYF

abundance: few
v_gene: TRBV30
d_gene: TRBD1
len: 15
j_gene: TRBJ2-7
CDR3nt: TGTGCCTGGAGTGTAGGACAGGGGGCTTTCTACGAGCAGTACTTC
CDR3aa: CAWSVGQGAFYEQYF

abundance: few
v_gene: TRBV7-8
d_gene: TRBD1
len: 15
j_gene: TRBJ2-7
CDR3nt: TGTGCCAGCAGCTTTCTTGGGGACAGTTCCTACGAGCAGTACTTC
CDR3aa: CASSFLGDSSYEQYF

abundance: few
v_gene: TRBV29-1
d_gene: NA
len: 12
j_gene: TRBJ2-7
CDR3nt: TGCAGCGTTGAGTACAGGGGAGGCGAGCAGTACTTC
CDR3aa: CSVEYRGGEQYF

abundance: NA
v_gene: TRBV5-4
d_gene: NA
len: 13
j_gene: TRBJ2-5
CDR3nt: TGTGCCAGCAGCTTCTCCAGTCAAGAGACCCAGTACTTC
CDR3aa: CASSFSSQETQYF

abundance: few
v_gene: TRBV2
d_gene: NA
len: 14
j_gene: TRBJ2-1
CDR3nt: TGTGCCAGCAGTGGGCCAGGGTCTTACAATGAGCAGTTCTTC
CDR3aa: CASSGPGSYNEQFF

abundance: few
v_gene: TRBV9
d_gene: TRBD2
len: 16
j_gene: TRBJ2-3
CDR3nt: TGTGCCAGCAGCGTAGGGGCTAGCGGGAGCTCAGATACGCAGTATTTT
CDR3aa: CASSVGASGSSDTQYF

abundance: NA
v_gene: TRBV6-5
d_gene: NA
len: 13
j_gene: TRBJ2-2
CDR3nt: TGTGCCAGCAGCAGTAGCGGCGGCGGGGAGCTGTTTTTT
CDR3aa: CASSSSGGGELFF

abundance: few
v_gene: TRBV6-6
d_gene: NA
len: 15
j_gene: TRBJ1-5
CDR3nt: TGTGCCAGCAGTTACGGGGGCCCGAGCAATCAGCCCCAGCATTTT
CDR3aa: CASSYGGPSNQPQHF

abundance: few
v_gene: TRBV28
d_gene: NA
len: 12
j_gene: TRBJ1-5
CDR3nt: TGTGCCAGCAGTTCCAGGATTCAGCCCCAGCATTTT
CDR3aa: CASSSRIQPQHF

abundance: few
v_gene: TRBV4-3
d_gene: NA
len: 13
j_gene: TRBJ1-2
CDR3nt: TGCGCCAGCAGCCCGTCCTTAGAGGGTGGCTACACCTTC
CDR3aa: CASSPSLEGGYTF

abundance: NA
v_gene: TRBV28
d_gene: TRBD1
len: 15
j_gene: TRBJ2-1
CDR3nt: TGTGCCAGCACCCGACAGGGAGTGACCTACAATGAGCAGTTCTTC
CDR3aa: CASTRQGVTYNEQFF

abundance: NA
v_gene: TRBV18
d_gene: NA
len: 13
j_gene: TRBJ2-5
CDR3nt: TGTGCCAGCTCACCGCACAGCGGAGAGACCCAGTACTTC
CDR3aa: CASSPHSGETQYF

abundance: NA
v_gene: TRBV9
d_gene: TRBD2
len: 17
j_gene: TRBJ2-3
CDR3nt: TGTGCCAGCAGCGTGGGGACTAGCGGGAGGAAAGCAGATACGCAGTATTTT
CDR3aa: CASSVGTSGRKADTQYF

abundance: NA
v_gene: TRBV21-1
d_gene: NA
len: 12
j_gene: TRBJ2-3
CDR3nt: TGTGCCAGCAGCAAAAAGGGGAATACGCAGTATTTT
CDR3aa: CASSKKGNTQYF

abundance: few
v_gene: TRBV28
d_gene: NA
len: 15
j_gene: TRBJ1-5
CDR3nt: TGTGCCAGCAGTACGACAGATTATAGCAATCAGCCCCAGCATTTT
CDR3aa: CASSTTDYSNQPQHF

abundance: few
v_gene: TRBV7-9
d_gene: NA
len: 14
j_gene: TRBJ1-1
CDR3nt: TGTGCCAGCAGCTTATCCCGGGTGAACACTGAAGCTTTCTTT
CDR3aa: CASSLSRVNTEAFF

abundance: NA
v_gene: TRBV9
d_gene: TRBD1
len: 17
j_gene: TRBJ1-1
CDR3nt: TGTGCCAGCAGCGTAGGGGCAGCGGGACAGGGAGGCACTGAAGCTTTCTTT
CDR3aa: CASSVGAAGQGGTEAFF

abundance: NA
v_gene: TRBV6-4
d_gene: TRBD2
len: 15
j_gene: TRBJ2-1
CDR3nt: TGTGCCAGCAGCGTACTAGCGGGGGCCTACAATGAGCAGTTCTTC
CDR3aa: CASSVLAGAYNEQFF

abundance: few
v_gene: TRBV19
d_gene: TRBD2
len: 16
j_gene: TRBJ2-2
CDR3nt: TGTGCCAGTAGGACAGGACTAGCGGGATCGGCCGGGGAGCTGTTTTTT
CDR3aa: CASRTGLAGSAGELFF

abundance: few
v_gene: TRBV11-3
d_gene: TRBD2
len: 17
j_gene: TRBJ2-1
CDR3nt: TGTGCCAGCAGCTTAGACCTGCGCCTAGCGGGAGGTATTGAGCAGTTCTTC
CDR3aa: CASSLDLRLAGGIEQFF

abundance: NA
v_gene: TRBV28
d_gene: NA
len: 13
j_gene: TRBJ2-7
CDR3nt: TGTGCCAGCAATATTGGACAGCATTACGAGCAGTACTTC
CDR3aa: CASNIGQHYEQYF

abundance: NA
v_gene: TRBV21-1
d_gene: NA
len: 17
j_gene: TRBJ1-5
CDR3nt: TGTGCCAGCAGCAAAGGGGTGGGAGGACGGAGCAATCAGCCCCAGCATTTT
CDR3aa: CASSKGVGGRSNQPQHF